This T cell receptor (beta chain) was observed in a study of T cells in Graves' hyperthyroidism and ophthalmopathy. As for the study in general: Peripheral blood was drawn at first diagnosis, prior to all treatment.

These patients, aged 18 to 65, had recently diagnosed hyperthyroidism lasting under 2 months. This clonotype was counted between two and nine times. CDR3 size: 14 residues. Germline values: CDR1 MNHEY, CDR2 SMNVEV (reference sequence). V trimming: 7 bases; J trimming: 2 bases; junction bases outside the gene matches: 3. Amplified TCR beta CDR3 regions came from RNA transcripts. HTBI primers drove first-round RT-PCR of the TCR CDR3. Via MiXCR, TCRdb re-called the multiplex PCR reads, giving one row per CDR3 protein. The data contain roughly 630,000 distinct CDR3 sequences, around a sixth of them singletons.

V gene TRBV27 combines with J gene TRBJ2-3, with TRBD2 matching over 10 bases. The receptor was derived from a woman in her 30s with Graves' hyperthyroidism. The sequenced material came from blood. In DNA form, the CDR3 reads TGTGCCAGCAAAGGACTAGCGGTCACAGATACGCAGTATTTT. Its protein product is CASKGLAVTDTQYF.